This T cell receptor (beta chain) derives from a study of response to subunit inactivated influenza vaccine. Whole-study results and caveats: The authors suggested that every seasonal influenza vaccination recruits few new T cells.

MiXCR, applied by TCRdb to the RT-PCR reads, yields one record per CDR3 protein. The sample includes 610,000 or so distinct CDR3 sequences, 14% of them seen just once. This clonotype was seen more than once but under ten times. Antigen unknown. The CDR3 runs to 11 residues. The V gene's germline CDR1 is MDHEN and CDR2 SYDVKM. Trimming took off 7 bases at V and 4 bases at J, with 7 bases between the two ends. This chain links TRBV28 with TRBJ1-2, with D tentatively TRBD1 (5 bases). The source material was PBMCs from blood, sampled approximately 13 days after vaccination. This TCR came from a man over 45 who received an inactivated influenza vaccine. The DNA for the CDR3 is TGTGCCAGCAAAGGGACCTATGGCTACACCTTC. The encoded protein is CASKGTYGYTF.